This T cell receptor (beta chain) appears in the sequencing data of a study of blood T cell repertoires in COVID-19. As for the study in general: Donors in the United States, Italy and Spain gave samples during acute or convalescent COVID-19. T cells, B-cell-depleted T cells, or PBMCs supplied cDNA or gDNA.

Authors' analysis steps: From reference gene primer amplification, estimates of nucleated cell counts were derived. Method: immunoSEQ multiplex PCR; TCRdb's copy keeps in-frame clones and lacks some. Clone size and V and J calls were adopted from that table, with D and trimming inferred from the DNA. Altogether 55,000 to 65,000 clones are present, 70% to 85% being singletons, with the ten largest covering approximately 3.4%. Sequenced: peripheral blood. This receptor was obtained from a man in his sixties with acute or convalescent COVID-19.

The CDR3 here is CASSSPGLSGGYEQFF. In DNA form, the CDR3 reads TGTGCCAGCAGTTCCCCCGGACTAAGCGGGGGGTATGAGCAGTTCTTC. This chain connects TRBV6-6 to TRBJ2-1; the match to TRBD2 covers 9 bases. The CDR3 length is 16 residues. Germline assignment: CDR1 MNHNY and CDR2 SVGAGI (reference sequence). J was trimmed by 8 bases and V by 4 bases; bases with no gene match: 12.